The 20 T cell receptor beta chains given below trace back to one sample, sequenced in a study of T cell changes during pregnancy in multiple sclerosis. Assay: immunoSEQ multiplex PCR; the TCRdb copy retains only in-frame clones and omits some. The table shows 90,000 to 95,000 clones, with around 93% occurring only once. The source was peripheral blood, collected before pregnancy. These receptors were collected from a female donor with multiple sclerosis, enrolled in a pregnancy study.

The chain joins TRBV27 to TRBJ1-1, with D maybe TRBD1 (5 bases). Germline-derived CDR1 and CDR2 are MNHEY and SMNVEV (reference sequence). The length of the CDR3 is 19 residues. Deletions cut 4 bases from V and 0 bases from J, with 24 bases between. CDR3 nucleotide sequence: TGTGCCAGCAGTTCGAAGTCCCGCGCAGGGCTTCAGCTGAACACTGAAGCTTTCTTT. Its protein product is CASSSKSRAGLQLNTEAFF.

The chain employs TRBV30 and TRBJ2-5, with 12 bases fitting TRBD1. Germline lookup yields CDR1 GTSNPN and CDR2 SVGIG (reference sequence). With V trimmed by 3 bases and J by 6 bases, 11 bases remained unmatched. CDR3 size: 16 residues. Written as DNA, the CDR3 is TGTGCCTGGAGCGGCCCTGGGACAGGGGGCCTCAAGACCCAGTACTTC. This encodes CAWSGPGTGGLKTQYF.

This clone was seen only a few times. As DNA, the CDR3 is TGTGCCAGCAGCCTAGGACAGGGCCGCGAGCAGTACTTC. It specifies CASSLGQGREQYF. The V gene is TRBV5-4, the J gene TRBJ2-7; TRBD1 aligns across 8 bases. The CDR3 is 13 residues long. In germline, CDR1 is SGHNT, CDR2 YYREEE (reference sequence). V was clipped by 4 bases and J by 6 bases; unmatched bases: 6.

The genes are TRBV28 and TRBJ1-1; D perhaps matches TRBD1 (6 bases). CDR1 MDHEN and CDR2 SYDVKM come from the germline V gene. The CDR3 is 13 amino acids. With 8 bases removed from V and 3 bases from J, the gap between germline ends came to 13 bases. The CDR3 DNA sequence: TGTGCCAGCCCAGGGGCGGGGGACACTGAAGCTTTCTTT. Translating gives CASPGAGDTEAFF.

The chain carries TRBV7-9 and TRBJ2-7; 9 nucleotides align to TRBD2. From germline, CDR1 is SEHNR and CDR2 FQNEAQ (reference sequence). The V gene end was trimmed by 0 bases and the J gene end by 2 bases; junction bases not matched to a gene: 2. This CDR3 contains 15 residues. The CDR3 is CASSLAAGGPYEQYF. In DNA form, the CDR3 reads TGTGCCAGCAGCTTAGCGGCGGGGGGGCCCTACGAGCAGTACTTC.

The V and J genes are TRBV5-1 and TRBJ2-7, with 12 bases that match TRBD2. Germline loops: CDR1 SGHRS, CDR2 YFSETQ. The CDR3 consists of 15 residues. Germline trimming cut 5 bases from V and 2 bases from J; bases unmatched to any gene: 5. This chain's CDR3 is CASSRGLAGTYEQYF. CDR3 DNA sequence: TGCGCCAGCAGTAGAGGACTAGCGGGAACCTACGAGCAGTACTTC.

J is TRBJ2-5 and V is TRBV7-9, with 7 nucleotides matching TRBD1. Looked up from germline, CDR1 is SEHNR and CDR2 is FQNEAQ (reference sequence). There are 16 residues in the CDR3. J lost 3 bases, V lost 4 bases, and 11 bases had no gene match. The CDR3 DNA follows: TGTGCCAGCAGCTCCGGACAGGCCTATTGGGAAGAGACCCAGTACTTC. This gives the protein CASSSGQAYWEETQYF.

This chain joins TRBV5-1 and TRBJ1-1; 7 bases map to TRBD1. The J segment lost 4 bases and the V segment lost 0 bases, leaving 0 bases of the junction unmatched. Germline-derived CDR1 and CDR2 are SGHRS and YFSETQ. There are 13 residues in the CDR3. This CDR3 is CASSLDRGTEAFF. The CDR3 DNA reads as TGCGCCAGCAGCTTGGACAGGGGCACTGAAGCTTTCTTT.

This sequence joins TRBV5-1 and TRBJ2-2; the D gene is possibly TRBD2 (6 bases). This CDR3 comprises 14 residues. The V gene lost 4 bases and the J gene lost 4 bases, with 11 bases spanning the gap. The germline V gene has CDR1 SGHRS and CDR2 YFSETQ. CDR3 sequence reads: CASSPGESTGELFF. Here the CDR3 DNA reads TGCGCCAGCAGCCCGGGAGAGTCCACCGGGGAGCTGTTTTTT.

The V and J genes are TRBV6-5 and TRBJ2-7; weak D call: TRBD1 (6 bases). V lost 2 bases to trimming and J lost 3 bases, with 17 bases between them. This CDR3 has 16 residues. CDR1 MNHEY and CDR2 SVGAGI come from the germline V gene. The CDR3 DNA follows: TGTGCCAGCAGTTACGCTGGGGGCAGGGCAGGCTACGAGCAGTACTTC. Residues: CASSYAGGRAGYEQYF.

Written as DNA, the CDR3 is TGTGCCAGTAGTACCTCTACTAGCGGGGAGACCCAGTACTTC. Its protein product is CASSTSTSGETQYF. The V gene is TRBV19, the J gene TRBJ2-5; TRBD2 matches at 9 bases. Trimming removed 4 bases from V and 5 bases from J; junction bases left unmatched: 5. Germline-derived CDR1 and CDR2 are LNHDA and SQIVND (reference sequence). The CDR3 extends over 14 amino acids.

The rearrangement joins TRBV5-1 to TRBJ2-3, with 8 nucleotides matching TRBD2. CDR3 length: 16 amino acids. From germline, CDR1 is SGHRS and CDR2 YFSETQ. Unmatched junction bases numbered 6, after V lost 0 bases and J lost 3 bases. DNA for the CDR3: TGCGCCAGCAGCTTGGTAGTAGCGGGGCGGACAGATACGCAGTATTTT. This translates into CASSLVVAGRTDTQYF.

The V gene is TRBV6-5, the J gene TRBJ1-4; TRBD1 matches at 10 bases. This CDR3 region has 14 residues. J was trimmed by 6 bases and V by 6 bases; bases with no gene match: 4. CDR1 MNHEY and CDR2 SVGAGI come from the germline V gene. Here the CDR3 DNA reads TGTGCCAGCAGAACGACAGGGGGCGATGAAAAACTGTTTTTT. Translating gives CASRTTGGDEKLFF.

The chain combines TRBV10-2 with TRBJ1-1, with 11 positions matching TRBD1. The CDR3 extends over 14 amino acids. Germline assignment: CDR1 WSHSY and CDR2 SAAADI. After removal of 5 bases from V and 2 bases from J, the junction contained 1 base not matched to a gene. The DNA for the CDR3 is TGCGCCAGCAGTTGGACAGGGGGCAACACTGAAGCTTTCTTT. It translates to CASSWTGGNTEAFF.

This chain links TRBV7-8 with TRBJ2-7; 8 positions match TRBD1. Unmatched junction bases numbered 5, after V lost 8 bases and J lost 5 bases. There are 12 residues in the CDR3. The germline CDR1 and CDR2 sequences are SGHVS and FQNEAQ. CDR3 in DNA: TGTGCCAGCTCCCAGGGGGCCAACGAGCAGTACTTC. It yields the protein CASSQGANEQYF. The entire variable domain, with the rest obtained from reference TRBV7-8 and TRBJ2-7, is as follows: GAGVSQSPRYKVAKRGQDVALRCDPISGHVSLFWYQQALGQGPEFLTYFQNEAQLDKSGLPSDRFFAERPEGSVSTLKIQRTQQEDSAVYLCASSQGANEQYFGPGTRLTVT.

The chain uses TRBV6-1 and TRBJ2-7, with a tentative D call TRBD1 (5 bases). This CDR3 is 15 amino acids long. Germline CDR1 MNHNS, CDR2 SASEGT. V lost 3 bases, J lost 1 base, and 13 bases lay in between. This chain's CDR3 is CASSDRQGWSYEQYF. The DNA for the CDR3 is TGTGCCAGCAGTGATCGGCAGGGATGGTCCTACGAGCAGTACTTC.

CDR3: CASSESWGAPGNTIYF. The CDR3 bases are TGTGCCAGCAGTGAATCTTGGGGCGCGCCTGGAAACACCATATATTTT. The chain links TRBV6-1 to TRBJ1-3; D perhaps matches TRBD1 (5 bases). The CDR3 is 16 amino acids. Trimming removed 2 bases from V and 2 bases from J, with 13 bases in between. Per the germline V gene, CDR1 is MNHNS and CDR2 is SASEGT.

The chain couples TRBV27 to TRBJ1-5, with 7 positions matching TRBD1. Germline V lookup: CDR1 MNHEY, CDR2 SMNVEV (reference sequence). This CDR3 has 16 amino acids. Losses at the gene ends were 5 bases for V and 4 bases for J; bases not matched to a gene: 11. The CDR3 reads CASSPHGTAGNQPQHF. CDR3 bases: TGTGCCAGCAGTCCCCACGGGACAGCCGGAAATCAGCCCCAGCATTTT.

V and J are TRBV5-1 and TRBJ2-3; D may be TRBD1 (6 bases). The germline V and J ends were trimmed by 5 bases and 1 base, with 8 bases remaining between them. This CDR3 spans 13 amino acids. Germline CDR1 and CDR2: SGHRS and YFSETQ. CDR3 nucleotides: TGCGCCAGCAGGGACAGCGGCACAGATACGCAGTATTTT. It encodes CASRDSGTDTQYF.

This clone has just one count. V usage is TRBV9 and J usage is TRBJ1-1, with D maybe TRBD1 (6 bases). CDR3 length equals 13 residues. Trimming shortened V by 9 bases and J by 0 bases, and 12 bases separated the two germline ends. Germline V CDR1 and CDR2: SGDLS, YYNGEE. CDR3 DNA sequence: TGTGCCACATCAGGGGTCATGAACACTGAAGCTTTCTTT. Its translation: CATSGVMNTEAFF.